The next 10 T cell receptor beta chains were all read from a single sample in a study of blood T cell repertoires in COVID-19. Here immunoSEQ multiplex PCR was the method, and the copy in TCRdb shows in-frame clones only, minus some. This sample yields some 150,000 clones, of which 70% to 90% are seen a single time; approximately 8% belongs to the top ten. The sequencing input was peripheral blood. These receptors all stem from a woman aged 55-70 years with COVID-19, enrolled during active disease.

This rearrangement joins TRBV5-6 to TRBJ1-2, with TRBD1 matching over 9 bases. Germline CDR1 SGHDT, CDR2 YYEEEE. V lost 4 bases to trimming and J lost 7 bases; unmatched junction nucleotides: 5. The CDR3 runs 13 residues. CDR3 DNA: TGTGCCAGCAGCCGAACAGGGGGCGCTGGCTACACCTTC. It yields the protein CASSRTGGAGYTF.

The chain couples TRBV5-8 to TRBJ2-3; D is ambiguous. Germline V lookup: CDR1 SGHTS, CDR2 YDEGEE. CDR3 length: 15 residues. Trimming pared 0 bases from V and 1 base from J, leaving 9 bases between. For the CDR3, the DNA is TGTGCCAGCAGCTTGGACGGGTATGGCACAGATACGCAGTATTTT. Translating it yields CASSLDGYGTDTQYF. Combining the CDR3 with reference TRBV5-8 and TRBJ2-3 gives the whole variable domain EAGVTQSPTHLIKTRGQQATLRCSPISGHTSVYWYQQALGLGLQFLLWYDEGEERNRGNFPPRFSGRQFPNYSSELNVNALELEDSALYLCASSLDGYGTDTQYFGPGTRLTVL.

V gene TRBV6-5 combines with J gene TRBJ1-1; 8 bases fit TRBD1. The trim removed 2 bases at V and 5 bases at J, leaving 4 bases unmatched. The CDR3 consists of 14 residues. From germline, CDR1 is MNHEY and CDR2 SVGAGI. The CDR3 DNA is TGTGCCAGCAGTTACAGGACAGGGAGAACTGAAGCTTTCTTT. Its translation is CASSYRTGRTEAFF.

The chain links TRBV19 to TRBJ1-5; D is perhaps TRBD1 (6 bases). The germline V and J ends were trimmed by 6 bases and 9 bases, with 12 bases remaining between them. Per germline, CDR1 LNHDA and CDR2 SQIVND (reference sequence). The CDR3 spans 12 residues. The DNA of the CDR3 is TGTGCCAGTAGCCCTACAGGGCCGCCCCAGCATTTT. It is translated as CASSPTGPPQHF.

The chain has TRBV19 and TRBJ1-2; D is unclear. V dropped 10 bases and J dropped 6 bases, with 18 bases sitting between them. Germline lookup yields CDR1 LNHDA and CDR2 SQIVND (reference sequence). The CDR3 is made up of 13 amino acids. For the CDR3, the DNA is TGTGCCATCTCCGCGAGGAGTGGAGATGGCTACACCTTC. The encoded protein is CAISARSGDGYTF.

In its sample, this clone was seen once. This chain joins TRBV7-9 and TRBJ2-4, with 9 bases aligning to TRBD1. The length of the CDR3 is 13 residues. Trimming removed 4 bases from V and 8 bases from J; junction bases left unmatched: 3. Germline V gene lookup returns CDR1 SEHNR and CDR2 FQNEAQ (reference sequence). CDR3 region: CASSSWTGDIQYF. The CDR3 DNA is TGTGCCAGCAGCTCCTGGACAGGGGACATTCAGTACTTC.

This clone was observed a few times. The V and J genes are TRBV29-1 and TRBJ1-4; D might be TRBD1 (6 bases). Germline V gives CDR1 SQVTM, CDR2 ANQGSEA. Trimming removed 6 bases from V and 7 bases from J, with 21 bases in between. The CDR3 loop spans 15 amino acids. The CDR3, as DNA: TGCAGCGTAACGATCCTCGGACAGTTGGGTGAAAAACTGTTTTTT. It specifies CSVTILGQLGEKLFF.

The table lists this clone with a few counts. The V call is TRBV5-5, the J call TRBJ1-1; D is unclear. Germline CDR1 SGHKS, CDR2 YYEKEE (reference sequence). The CDR3 spans 13 residues. Between the trimmed V and J ends, which lost 2 bases and 2 bases, there was a span of 7 bases. CDR3 sequence reads: CASSFDINTEAFF. Written as DNA, the CDR3 is TGTGCCAGCAGCTTCGACATTAACACTGAAGCTTTCTTT.

The genes are TRBV19 and TRBJ2-7; 7 nucleotides align to TRBD1. With V trimmed by 5 bases and J by 2 bases, 6 bases remained unmatched. Per the germline V gene, CDR1 is LNHDA and CDR2 is SQIVND (reference sequence). The CDR3 has 14 residues. CDR3 sequence: CASSRTGSTYEQYF. The CDR3 DNA reads TGTGCCAGTAGTCGGACAGGTAGTACCTACGAGCAGTACTTC.

The chain has TRBV3-1 (or the pseudogene TRBV3-2) and TRBJ2-1; maybe TRBD2 (7 bases). Germline lookup yields CDR1 LGHDT and CDR2 YNNKEL (reference sequence). The CDR3 covers 17 residues. Trimming cost V 0 bases and J 1 base, with 13 bases left between them. CDR3 in amino acids: CASSQDQKGGSYNEQFF. The CDR3 region has the DNA TGTGCCAGCAGCCAAGATCAGAAGGGGGGGTCCTACAATGAGCAGTTCTTC.